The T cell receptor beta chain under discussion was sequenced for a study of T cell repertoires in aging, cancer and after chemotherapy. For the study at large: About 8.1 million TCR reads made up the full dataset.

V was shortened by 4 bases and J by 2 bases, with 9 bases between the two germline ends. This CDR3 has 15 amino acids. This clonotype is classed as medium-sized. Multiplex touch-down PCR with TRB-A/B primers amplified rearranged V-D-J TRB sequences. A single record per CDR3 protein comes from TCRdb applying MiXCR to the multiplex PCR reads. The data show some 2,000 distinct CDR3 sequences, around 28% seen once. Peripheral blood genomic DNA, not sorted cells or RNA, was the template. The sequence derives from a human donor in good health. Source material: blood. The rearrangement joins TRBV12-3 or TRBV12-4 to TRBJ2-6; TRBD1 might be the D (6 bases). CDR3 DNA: TGTGCCAGCAGTTCCAGGGGAACTGGGGCCAACGTCCTGACTTTC. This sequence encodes CASSSRGTGANVLTF.